The rows below give T cell receptor beta chains drawn from one sample of a study of control samples from healthy donors and cancer patients. Profiling relied on immunoSEQ multiplex PCR, and the TCRdb table lists in-frame clones only, not all of them. The sample has about 120,000 clones, more than 75% seen once. Input material: blood. The receptors derive from a man aged 25-40 years in good health. Both conserved end residues are part of each CDR3. A D gene is named only where the DNA matches it firmly. Size is omitted from some rows. Given values are once, few, many or a class for expanded clones.

clone size	V gene	J gene	D gene	CDR3 DNA	CDR3 protein
.	TRBV10-3	TRBJ1-5	.	TGTGCCATCAGGGGGGTTCTTATGGGGCCCCAGCATTTT	CAIRGVLMGPQHF
.	TRBV10-1	TRBJ1-1	.	TGCGCCAGCAGTGAGAGTGGGGACTTCTCTGAAGCTTTCTTT	CASSESGDFSEAFF
once	TRBV29-1	TRBJ1-1	.	TGCAGCGTTGAAGAACAGGGAAAGCCTGAAGCTTTCTTT	CSVEEQGKPEAFF
.	TRBV9	TRBJ1-6	.	TGTGCCAGCAGCGCCTCAGGGGTGTGGGGCTATAATTCACCCCTCCACTTT	CASSASGVWGYNSPLHF
.	TRBV30	TRBJ1-3	.	TGTGCCTGGAGTCGGGGCTCTGGAAACACCATATATTTT	CAWSRGSGNTIYF
.	TRBV5-1	TRBJ1-6	.	TGCGCCAGCAGCCTGAGGCCTATTAGCGACAGCTCCTATAATTCACCCCTCCACTTT	CASSLRPISDSSYNSPLHF
.	TRBV19	TRBJ1-1	.	TGTGCCAGTAGTATAGGGGGTAGGGCTGAAGCTTTCTTT	CASSIGGRAEAFF
.	TRBV5-1	TRBJ2-3	.	TGCGCCAGCAGCTTGGTAGGGTTAGATACGCAGTATTTT	CASSLVGLDTQYF
.	TRBV28	TRBJ1-5	.	TGTGCCAGCAGTTTGGCGGGACCTAGCAATCAGCCCCAGCATTTT	CASSLAGPSNQPQHF
.	TRBV27	TRBJ1-1	TRBD1	TGTGCCAGCGTGCCCGCAGGGGGGGCTGAAGCTTTCTTT	CASVPAGGAEAFF
once	TRBV7-2	TRBJ1-5	.	TGTGCCAGCAGCTTTACATCCGCGGGCAATCAGCCCCAGCATTTT	CASSFTSAGNQPQHF
.	TRBV30	TRBJ1-1	.	TGTGCCTGGAGTGTGGTAGGGGCAGACACTGAAGCTTTCTTT	CAWSVVGADTEAFF